Sequencing of this T cell receptor beta chain was carried out in a study of cytomegalovirus exposure and HLA in healthy donors. Study-wide findings and caveats: HLA allele associations emerged for some 16,000 TCR beta sequences in a later analysis, at 0.05 false discovery rate. A cluster of highly shared sequence variants was likely a sequencing artifact. Owing to their indistinguishability, certain V segments, notably TRBV6-2 and TRBV6-3, were excluded.

This clone was found a few times. Its antigen remains unidentified. This PCR relied on a set of 60 Vbeta primers and 13 Jbeta primers. Assay used: immunoSEQ multiplex PCR; TCRdb lists only in-frame clones, some missing. This sample has under 130,000 clones, with 60% to 75% found just once. At the time of sampling, donors were nominally healthy, though unrecorded immune exposures were likely. The CDR3 has 16 amino acids. Germline V lookup: CDR1 LNHDA, CDR2 SQIVND (reference sequence). With 1 base removed from V and 1 base from J, the gap between germline ends came to 11 bases. The source of this sequence is a man aged 40-50 years in good health and CMV-seropositive. J is TRBJ1-3 and V is TRBV19, with a tentative D call TRBD1 (5 bases). The specimen was PBMCs. The CDR3 protein is CASSIGTRASGNTIYF. As DNA, the CDR3 is TGTGCCAGTAGTATAGGGACAAGGGCTTCTGGAAACACCATATATTTT.